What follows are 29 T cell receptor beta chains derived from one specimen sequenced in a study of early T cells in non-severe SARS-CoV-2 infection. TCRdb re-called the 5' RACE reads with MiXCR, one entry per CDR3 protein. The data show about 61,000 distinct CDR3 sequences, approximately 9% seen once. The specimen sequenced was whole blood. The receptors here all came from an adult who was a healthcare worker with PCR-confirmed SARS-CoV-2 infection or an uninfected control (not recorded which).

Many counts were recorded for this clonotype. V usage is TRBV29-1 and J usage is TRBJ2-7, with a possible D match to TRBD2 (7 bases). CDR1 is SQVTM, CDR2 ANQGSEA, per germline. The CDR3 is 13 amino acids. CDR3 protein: CSTGEGGPYEQYV. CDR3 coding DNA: TGCAGTACTGGGGAGGGGGGCCCCTACGAGCAGTACGTC.

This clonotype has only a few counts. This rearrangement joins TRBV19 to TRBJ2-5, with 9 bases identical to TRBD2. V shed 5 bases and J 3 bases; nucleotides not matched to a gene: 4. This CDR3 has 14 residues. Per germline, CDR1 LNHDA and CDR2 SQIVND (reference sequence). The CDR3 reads CASSSTSGKETQYF. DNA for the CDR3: TGTGCCAGTAGTTCGACTAGCGGAAAAGAGACCCAGTACTTC.

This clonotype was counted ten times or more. This CDR3 reads CASTRTGMQYF. Here the CDR3 DNA reads TGTGCCAGCACCCGGACGGGGATGCAGTATTTT. This chain joins TRBV12-3 or TRBV12-4 and TRBJ2-3; D perhaps matches TRBD2 (5 bases). This CDR3 spans 11 amino acids. V was pared by 7 bases and J by 11 bases, with 13 bases between.

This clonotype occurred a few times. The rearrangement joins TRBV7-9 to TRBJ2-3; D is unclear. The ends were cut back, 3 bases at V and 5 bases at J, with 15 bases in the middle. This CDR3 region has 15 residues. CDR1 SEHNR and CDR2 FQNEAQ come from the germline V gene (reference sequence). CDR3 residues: CASSFDPGRQDTQYF. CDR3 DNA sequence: TGTGCCAGCAGCTTCGACCCTGGACGACAAGATACGCAGTATTTT.

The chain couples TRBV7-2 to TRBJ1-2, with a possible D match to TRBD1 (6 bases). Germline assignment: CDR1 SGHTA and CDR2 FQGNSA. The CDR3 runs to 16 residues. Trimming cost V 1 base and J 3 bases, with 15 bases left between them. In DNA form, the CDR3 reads TGTGCCAGCAGCTTAGAGGGCTGGGGGGCAGACTATGGCTACACCTTC. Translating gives CASSLEGWGADYGYTF.

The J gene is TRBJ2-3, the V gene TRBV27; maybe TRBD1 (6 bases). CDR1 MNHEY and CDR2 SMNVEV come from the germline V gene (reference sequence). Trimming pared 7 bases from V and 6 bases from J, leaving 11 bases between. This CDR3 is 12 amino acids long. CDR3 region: CASTQQGDTQYF. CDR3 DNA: TGTGCCAGCACCCAACAGGGTGATACGCAGTATTTT.

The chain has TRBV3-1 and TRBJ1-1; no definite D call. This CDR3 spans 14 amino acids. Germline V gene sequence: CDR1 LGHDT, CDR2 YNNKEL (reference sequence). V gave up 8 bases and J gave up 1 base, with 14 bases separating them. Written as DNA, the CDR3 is TGTGCCAGCTCGAACTTACTGGGGAACACTGAAGCTTTCTTT. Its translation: CASSNLLGNTEAFF.

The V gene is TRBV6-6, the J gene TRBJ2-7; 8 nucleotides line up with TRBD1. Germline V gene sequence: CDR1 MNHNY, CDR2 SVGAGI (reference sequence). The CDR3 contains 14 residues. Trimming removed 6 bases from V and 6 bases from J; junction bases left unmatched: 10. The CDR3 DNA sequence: TGTGCCAGCAGCCCACGACAGGGGAAAAGCGAGCAGTACGTC. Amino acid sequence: CASSPRQGKSEQYV.

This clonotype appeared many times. CDR3 sequence reads: CSARGTGYNSPLHF. CDR3 nucleotide sequence: TGCAGTGCTAGAGGGACAGGCTATAATTCACCCCTCCACTTT. The chain is built from TRBV20-1 and TRBJ1-6, with 7 nucleotides matching TRBD1. J gave up 3 bases and V 1 base, and 0 bases lay outside the gene matches. Germline CDR1 DFQATT, CDR2 SNEGSKA (reference sequence). The CDR3 sequence is 14 residues long.

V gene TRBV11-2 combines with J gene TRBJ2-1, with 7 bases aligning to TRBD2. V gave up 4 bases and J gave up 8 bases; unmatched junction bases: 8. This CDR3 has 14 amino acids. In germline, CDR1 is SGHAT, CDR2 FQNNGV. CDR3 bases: TGTGCCAGCAGCTGGGGGGAGGGTAGAGATGAGCAGTTCTTC. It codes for CASSWGEGRDEQFF.

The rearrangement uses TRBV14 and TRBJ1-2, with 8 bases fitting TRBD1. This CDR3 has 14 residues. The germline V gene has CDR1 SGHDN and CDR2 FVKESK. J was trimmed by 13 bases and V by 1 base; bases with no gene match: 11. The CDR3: CASSQADRDSLATF. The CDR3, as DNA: TGTGCCAGCAGCCAAGCGGACAGGGATTCTTTAGCCACCTTC. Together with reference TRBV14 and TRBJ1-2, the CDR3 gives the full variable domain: EAGVTQFPSHSVIEKGQTVTLRCDPISGHDNLYWYRRVMGKEIKFLLHFVKESKQDESGMPNNRFLAERTGGTYSTLKVQPAELEDSGVYFCASSQADRDSLATFGSGTRLTVV.

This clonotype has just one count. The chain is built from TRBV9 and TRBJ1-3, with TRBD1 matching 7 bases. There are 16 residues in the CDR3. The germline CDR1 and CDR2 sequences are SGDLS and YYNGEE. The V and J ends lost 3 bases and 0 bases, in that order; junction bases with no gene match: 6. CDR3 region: CASSAGQSSSGNTIYF. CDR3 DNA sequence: TGTGCCAGCAGCGCGGGACAGTCGAGCTCTGGAAACACCATATATTTT.

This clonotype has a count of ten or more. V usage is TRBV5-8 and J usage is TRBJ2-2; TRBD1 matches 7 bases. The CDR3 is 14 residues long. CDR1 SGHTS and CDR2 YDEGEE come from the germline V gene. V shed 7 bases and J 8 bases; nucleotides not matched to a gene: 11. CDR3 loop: CASQTGQLKGELFF. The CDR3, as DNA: TGTGCCAGCCAGACGGGACAGCTAAAAGGGGAGCTGTTTTTT.

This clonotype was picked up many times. CDR3 DNA sequence: TGTGCCAGCAGTTTGGGTGCTAACTCTGGAAACACCATATATTTT. As protein: CASSLGANSGNTIYF. V and J are TRBV12-3 or TRBV12-4 and TRBJ1-3; D is ambiguous. Trimming took 3 bases from V and 0 from J, leaving 9 bases between them. The CDR3 consists of 15 residues.

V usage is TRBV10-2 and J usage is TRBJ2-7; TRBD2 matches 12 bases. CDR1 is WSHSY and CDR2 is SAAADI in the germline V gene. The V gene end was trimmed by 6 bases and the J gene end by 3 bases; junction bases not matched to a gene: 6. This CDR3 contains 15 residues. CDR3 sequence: CASSRLAGDHYEQYV. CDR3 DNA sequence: TGCGCCAGCAGCAGACTAGCGGGGGATCACTACGAGCAGTACGTC.

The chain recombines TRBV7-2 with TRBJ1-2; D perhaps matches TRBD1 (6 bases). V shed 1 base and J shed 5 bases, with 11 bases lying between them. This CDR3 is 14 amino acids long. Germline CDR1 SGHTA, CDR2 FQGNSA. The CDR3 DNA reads TGTGCCAGCAGCTTAGTTCGGACAGCTTATGGCTACACCTTC. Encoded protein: CASSLVRTAYGYTF.

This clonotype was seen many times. This CDR3 reads CAGSGLVNTGELFF. The CDR3 DNA reads TGTGCCGGCTCGGGACTGGTGAACACCGGGGAGCTGTTTTTT. V usage is TRBV2 and J usage is TRBJ2-2; tentatively, D is TRBD2 (6 bases). The V and J ends lost 11 bases and 1 base respectively, with 14 bases between them. Germline V gives CDR1 SNHLY, CDR2 FYNNEI. The length of the CDR3 is 14 residues.

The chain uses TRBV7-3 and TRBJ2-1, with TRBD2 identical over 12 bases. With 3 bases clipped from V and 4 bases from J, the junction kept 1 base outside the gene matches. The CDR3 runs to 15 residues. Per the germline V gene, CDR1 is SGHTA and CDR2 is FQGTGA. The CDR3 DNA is TGTGCCAGCAGCTTTACTAGCGGGGGGTACAATGAGCAGTTCTTC. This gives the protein CASSFTSGGYNEQFF.

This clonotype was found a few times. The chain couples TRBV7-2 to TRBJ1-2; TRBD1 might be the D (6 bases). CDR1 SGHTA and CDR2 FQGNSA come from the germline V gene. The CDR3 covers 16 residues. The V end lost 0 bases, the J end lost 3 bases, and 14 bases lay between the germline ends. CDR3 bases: TGTGCCAGCAGCTTAGCCCCTACAGGGTATTACTATGGCTACACCTTC. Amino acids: CASSLAPTGYYYGYTF.

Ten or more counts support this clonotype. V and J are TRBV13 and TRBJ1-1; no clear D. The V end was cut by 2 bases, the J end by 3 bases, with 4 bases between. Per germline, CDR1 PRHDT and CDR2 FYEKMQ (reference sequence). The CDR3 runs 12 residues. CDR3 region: CASSLRDTEAFF. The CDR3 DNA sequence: TGTGCCAGCAGCTTACGGGACACTGAAGCTTTCTTT.

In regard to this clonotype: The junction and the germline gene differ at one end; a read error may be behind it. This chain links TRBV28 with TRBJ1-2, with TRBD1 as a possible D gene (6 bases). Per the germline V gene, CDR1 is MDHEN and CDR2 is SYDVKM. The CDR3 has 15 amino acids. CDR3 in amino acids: CASSILSRGGNGHTF. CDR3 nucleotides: TGTGCCAGCAGTATACTTTCCCGAGGGGGGAATGGCCACACCTTC.

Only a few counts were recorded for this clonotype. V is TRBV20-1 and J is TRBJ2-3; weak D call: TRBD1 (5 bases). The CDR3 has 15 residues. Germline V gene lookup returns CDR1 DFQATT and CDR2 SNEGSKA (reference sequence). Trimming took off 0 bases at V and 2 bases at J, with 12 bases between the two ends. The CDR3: CSARDGAVPTDTQYF. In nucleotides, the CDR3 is TGCAGTGCTAGAGATGGGGCTGTCCCCACAGATACGCAGTATTTT.

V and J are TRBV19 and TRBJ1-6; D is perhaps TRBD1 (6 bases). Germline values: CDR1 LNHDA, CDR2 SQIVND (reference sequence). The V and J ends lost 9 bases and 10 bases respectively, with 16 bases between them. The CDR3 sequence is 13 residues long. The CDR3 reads CASTMGGSSPLHF. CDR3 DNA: TGTGCCAGCACTATGGGGGGCTCCTCACCCCTCCACTTT. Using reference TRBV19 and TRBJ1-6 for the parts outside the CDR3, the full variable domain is DGGITQSPKYLFRKEGQNVTLSCEQNLNHDAMYWYRQDPGQGLRLIYYSQIVNDFQKGDIAEGYSVSREKKESFPLTVTSAQKNPTAFYLCASTMGGSSPLHFGNGTRLTVT.

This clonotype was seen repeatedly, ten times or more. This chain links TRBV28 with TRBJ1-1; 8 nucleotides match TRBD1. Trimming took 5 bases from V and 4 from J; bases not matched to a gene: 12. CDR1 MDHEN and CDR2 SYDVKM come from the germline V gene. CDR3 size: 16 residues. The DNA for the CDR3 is TGTGCCAGCAGTGACAGGGGAGGTAGGGGTGGCACTGAAGCTTTCTTT. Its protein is CASSDRGGRGGTEAFF.

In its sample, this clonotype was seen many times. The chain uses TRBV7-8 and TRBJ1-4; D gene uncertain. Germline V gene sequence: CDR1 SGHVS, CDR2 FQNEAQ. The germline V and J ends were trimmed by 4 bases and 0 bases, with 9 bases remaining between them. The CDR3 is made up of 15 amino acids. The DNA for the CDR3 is TGTGCCAGCAGCTCGGGCTTTGCAACTAATGAAAAACTGTTTTTT. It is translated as CASSSGFATNEKLFF.

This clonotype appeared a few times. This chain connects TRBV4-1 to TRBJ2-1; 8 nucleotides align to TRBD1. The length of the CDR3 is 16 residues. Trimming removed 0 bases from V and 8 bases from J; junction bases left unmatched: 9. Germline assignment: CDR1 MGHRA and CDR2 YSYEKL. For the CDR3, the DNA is TGCGCCAGCAGCCAAGATGAAAGACAGGGGTTGGATGAGCAGTTCTTC. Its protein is CASSQDERQGLDEQFF.

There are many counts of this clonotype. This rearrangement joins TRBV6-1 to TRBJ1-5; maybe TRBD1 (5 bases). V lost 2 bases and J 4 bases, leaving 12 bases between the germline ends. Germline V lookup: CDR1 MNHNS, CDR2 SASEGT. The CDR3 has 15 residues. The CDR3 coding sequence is TGTGCCAGCAGTGAACCCAGGGAACGTAATCAGCCCCAGCATTTT. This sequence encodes CASSEPRERNQPQHF.

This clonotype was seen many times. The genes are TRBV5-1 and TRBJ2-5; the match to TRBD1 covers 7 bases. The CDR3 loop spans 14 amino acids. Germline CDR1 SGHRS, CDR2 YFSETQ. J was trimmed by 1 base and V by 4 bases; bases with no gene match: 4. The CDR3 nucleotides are TGCGCCAGCAGCCAATGGGACAGCCAAGAGACCCAGTACTTC. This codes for CASSQWDSQETQYF.

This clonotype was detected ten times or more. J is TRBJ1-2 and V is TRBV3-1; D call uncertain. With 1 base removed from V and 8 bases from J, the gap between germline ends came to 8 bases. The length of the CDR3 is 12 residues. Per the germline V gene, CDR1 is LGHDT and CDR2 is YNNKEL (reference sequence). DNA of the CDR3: TGTGCCAGCAGCCAAGTCGAGAGCGGCTACACCTTC. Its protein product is CASSQVESGYTF.